The 32 T cell receptor beta chains presented below share a single source sample, sequenced in a study of blood T cell repertoires in COVID-19. Method: immunoSEQ multiplex PCR; TCRdb's copy keeps in-frame clones and lacks some. The sample includes 490,000 or so clones, 80% to 90% of them seen just once. The sequenced sample consisted of PBMCs or T cells enriched from blood (not recorded which). Receptors were obtained from a woman in her sixties or seventies who had recovered from COVID-19.

The J gene is TRBJ1-2, the V gene TRBV6-5; TRBD1 might be the D (5 bases). CDR3 length: 13 amino acids. Trimming shortened V by 5 bases and J by 2 bases, and 9 bases separated the two germline ends. Germline V gene data show CDR1 as MNHEY and CDR2 as SVGAGI. CDR3 in amino acids: CASSRGGNYGYTF. The DNA for the CDR3 is TGTGCCAGCAGTCGCGGGGGGAACTATGGCTACACCTTC.

The J gene is TRBJ2-5, the V gene TRBV25-1; 7 bases map to TRBD2. This CDR3 spans 13 amino acids. Germline V gives CDR1 MGHDK, CDR2 SYGVNS. V was clipped by 6 bases and J by 2 bases; unmatched bases: 3. CDR3 DNA sequence: TGTGCCAGCAGCTTGGGGGGGCAAGAGACCCAGTACTTC. It yields the protein CASSLGGQETQYF.

The chain couples TRBV5-1 to TRBJ1-2; 11 bases line up with TRBD1. Losses at the gene ends were 0 bases for V and 8 bases for J; bases not matched to a gene: 6. Germline loops: CDR1 SGHRS, CDR2 YFSETQ. The CDR3 runs to 15 residues. The CDR3 DNA reads as TGCGCCAGCAGCTTGGCCGGGACAGGGGGTGAGGGCTACACCTTC. It codes for CASSLAGTGGEGYTF.

The rearrangement joins TRBV5-1 to TRBJ2-5; D call uncertain. V lost 4 bases and J lost 5, with 12 bases in between. CDR3 length: 13 amino acids. Germline CDR1 and CDR2: SGHRS and YFSETQ. As DNA, the CDR3 is TGCGCCAGCAGCACCGGGTCCGTGGAGACCCAGTACTTC. It encodes CASSTGSVETQYF.

The gene calls are TRBV6-5 and TRBJ1-3; D ambiguous. From germline, CDR1 is MNHEY and CDR2 SVGAGI. V lost 6 bases to trimming and J lost 2 bases, with 14 bases between them. The CDR3 is made up of 15 amino acids. The CDR3 here is CASRVQLGPGNTIYF. The DNA of the CDR3 is TGTGCCAGCAGGGTACAGCTTGGGCCTGGAAACACCATATATTTT.

The genes are TRBV7-2 and TRBJ1-5; 7 bases map to TRBD1. Trimming took 2 bases from V and 0 from J; bases not matched to a gene: 4. The CDR3 length is 16 residues. The germline CDR1 and CDR2 sequences are SGHTA and FQGNSA. CDR3 in amino acids: CASSLSGQYSNQPQHF. The CDR3 coding sequence is TGTGCCAGCAGCTTATCGGGACAGTATAGCAATCAGCCCCAGCATTTT. The full variable domain, in which reference TRBV7-2 and TRBJ1-5 provide the parts outside the CDR3, is GAGVSQSPSNKVTEKGKDVELRCDPISGHTALYWYRQSLGQGLEFLIYFQGNSAPDKSGLPSDRFSAERTGGSVSTLTIQRTQQEDSAVYLCASSLSGQYSNQPQHFGDGTRLSIL.

This clone occurred a few times. The CDR3 DNA follows: TGTGCCAGCAGTCTGGGGGGGAGAGCTTTTGAAGCTTTCTTT. It codes for CASSLGGRAFEAFF. The chain has TRBV28 and TRBJ1-1; D possibly corresponds to TRBD1 (5 bases). Germline CDR1 and CDR2: MDHEN and SYDVKM. With 5 bases removed from V and 7 bases from J, the gap between germline ends came to 17 bases. This CDR3 contains 14 residues.

This chain links TRBV6-5 with TRBJ2-7; D not resolved. This CDR3 contains 14 residues. Germline CDR1 is MNHEY and CDR2 is SVGAGI. V lost 2 bases and J 3 bases, leaving 11 bases between the germline ends. The CDR3 loop is CASSYQGGDYEQYF. DNA of the CDR3: TGTGCCAGCAGTTACCAAGGTGGAGACTACGAGCAGTACTTC.

V and J are TRBV2 and TRBJ1-3, with TRBD1 matching over 9 bases. V lost 4 bases and J lost 4; bases outside the gene matches: 5. Germline CDR1 SNHLY, CDR2 FYNNEI. The CDR3 loop spans 15 amino acids. In nucleotides, the CDR3 is TGTGCCAGCAGTGTACAGGGGGCTTGGGGAAACACCATATATTTT. As protein: CASSVQGAWGNTIYF. The complete variable domain, with remaining parts taken from reference TRBV2 and TRBJ1-3, reads EPEVTQTPSHQVTQMGQEVILRCVPISNHLYFYWYRQILGQKVEFLVSFYNNEISEKSEIFDDQFSVERPDGSNFTLKIRSTKLEDSAMYFCASSVQGAWGNTIYFGEGSWLTVV.

This clone came up once. The CDR3 DNA is TGCGCCAGCAGCCCACTGGGACAGTCCAACACCGGGGAGCTGTTTTTT. Protein sequence: CASSPLGQSNTGELFF. V usage is TRBV4-1 and J usage is TRBJ2-2; 7 positions match TRBD1. Per the germline V gene, CDR1 is MGHRA and CDR2 is YSYEKL. With V trimmed by 4 bases and J by 2 bases, 7 bases remained unmatched. The CDR3 runs to 16 residues.

The chain combines TRBV29-1 with TRBJ2-5, with D possibly TRBD1 on 6 matching bases. Germline V gene lookup returns CDR1 SQVTM and CDR2 ANQGSEA. V was pared by 3 bases and J by 4 bases, with 9 bases between. This CDR3 has 12 amino acids. The DNA for the CDR3 is TGCAGCGTTGAGAAAGGGGGAGAGACCCAGTACTTC. Protein product: CSVEKGGETQYF.

This clone appeared once. CDR3 loop: CAIRKPGTSTDTQYF. CDR3 bases: TGTGCCATCAGAAAGCCAGGGACTAGCACAGATACGCAGTATTTT. V gene TRBV10-3 combines with J gene TRBJ2-3, with D possibly TRBD2 on 6 matching bases. Trimming shortened V by 6 bases and J by 0 bases, and 13 bases separated the two germline ends. This CDR3 comprises 15 residues. Germline CDR1 ENHRY, CDR2 SYGVKD.

In this sample, this clone turned up once. The genes are TRBV6-1 and TRBJ2-2, with D possibly TRBD2 on 6 matching bases. Trimming took 4 bases from V and 1 from J, leaving 16 bases between them. Germline-derived CDR1 and CDR2 are MNHNS and SASEGT. This CDR3 region has 17 residues. CDR3: CASSALPGLLNTGELFF. Written as DNA, the CDR3 is TGTGCCAGCAGTGCCTTGCCGGGACTGCTGAACACCGGGGAGCTGTTTTTT.

In its sample, this clone was seen a few times. V gene TRBV29-1 combines with J gene TRBJ1-1; 7 bases map to TRBD1. Germline V gene lookup returns CDR1 SQVTM and CDR2 ANQGSEA. The ends lost 7 bases at V and 5 bases at J; junction bases unmatched: 4. This CDR3 comprises 11 residues. CDR3 sequence: CSAVRGTEAFF. The CDR3, as DNA: TGCAGCGCTGTCAGGGGGACTGAAGCTTTCTTT.

This chain links TRBV2 with TRBJ2-6; 9 nucleotides agree with TRBD1. Looked up from germline, CDR1 is SNHLY and CDR2 is FYNNEI. The CDR3 runs 15 residues. Unmatched junction bases numbered 6, after V lost 11 bases and J lost 1 base. The CDR3 region has the DNA TGTGCCGGACGGGACAGGGCGTCTGGGGCCAACGTCCTGACTTTC. Its translation: CAGRDRASGANVLTF.

The V and J genes are TRBV30 and TRBJ2-7, with TRBD2 identical over 11 bases. The V and J ends lost 0 bases and 2 bases, in that order; junction bases with no gene match: 12. CDR1 is GTSNPN and CDR2 is SVGIG in the germline V gene (reference sequence). The CDR3 is made up of 18 amino acids. The CDR3: CAWSVGLAGGPITYEQYV. CDR3 bases: TGTGCCTGGAGTGTAGGTCTAGCGGGGGGCCCAATAACCTACGAGCAGTACGTC.

The chain couples TRBV19 to TRBJ1-1; D is ambiguous. This CDR3 contains 15 residues. From germline, CDR1 is LNHDA and CDR2 SQIVND (reference sequence). The germline V and J ends were trimmed by 3 bases and 0 bases, with 11 bases remaining between them. The CDR3 is CASSIRSHLNTEAFF. The CDR3 nucleotides read TGTGCCAGTAGTATTAGAAGCCATTTGAACACTGAAGCTTTCTTT.

The chain employs TRBV3-1 (or the pseudogene TRBV3-2) and TRBJ1-5; D might be TRBD1 (5 bases). The CDR3 sequence is 15 residues long. Trimming removed 0 bases at V and 4 bases at J, with 10 bases between. Per the germline V gene, CDR1 is LGHDT and CDR2 is YNNKEL (reference sequence). The CDR3 loop is CASSQDGGENQPQHF. CDR3 nucleotide sequence: TGTGCCAGCAGCCAAGATGGGGGGGAAAATCAGCCCCAGCATTTT.

The chain recombines TRBV5-1 with TRBJ2-3, with 13 bases aligning to TRBD2. The CDR3 sequence is 17 residues long. Trimming removed 4 bases from V and 1 base from J; junction bases left unmatched: 6. The germline gives CDR1 SGHRS, CDR2 YFSETQ. The CDR3 protein is CASSPGTSGAGTDTQYF. CDR3 sequence (DNA): TGCGCCAGCAGCCCGGGGACTAGCGGGGCTGGCACAGATACGCAGTATTTT.

The genes are TRBV2 and TRBJ1-2; TRBD1 agrees at 9 bases. Unmatched junction bases numbered 2, after V lost 2 bases and J lost 7 bases. Per germline, CDR1 SNHLY and CDR2 FYNNEI. CDR3 size: 13 residues. Here the CDR3 DNA reads TGTGCCAGCAGTGAAACAGGGGGCGGTGGCTACACCTTC. It is translated as CASSETGGGGYTF.

The chain combines TRBV6-5 with TRBJ2-7; tentatively, D is TRBD2 (6 bases). The CDR3 loop spans 15 amino acids. The V end was cut by 4 bases, the J end by 3 bases, with 16 bases between. Germline V gene data show CDR1 as MNHEY and CDR2 as SVGAGI. CDR3 sequence reads: CASSSGTPKRYEQYF. In DNA form, the CDR3 reads TGTGCCAGCAGTTCCGGGACTCCTAAGCGCTACGAGCAGTACTTC.

J is TRBJ2-2 and V is TRBV2; D uncertain. Germline CDR1 SNHLY, CDR2 FYNNEI. This CDR3 has 13 residues. Deletions cut 3 bases from V and 5 bases from J, with 7 bases between. CDR3 residues: CASSDQATGELFF. The CDR3 DNA follows: TGTGCCAGCAGTGACCAGGCTACCGGGGAGCTGTTTTTT.

The chain uses TRBV27 and TRBJ2-3; maybe TRBD1 (5 bases). The CDR3 is 13 amino acids. Trimming left V 7 bases short and J 5 bases short, with 13 bases between. Germline assignment: CDR1 MNHEY and CDR2 SMNVEV (reference sequence). The CDR3 DNA reads as TGTGCCAGCAACTCAGGGTTTGGAGATACGCAGTATTTT. It encodes CASNSGFGDTQYF.

A word on this clone: Other DNA sequences in the same sample also yield this CDR3. The genes are TRBV19 and TRBJ2-6; TRBD1 might be the D (5 bases). Trimming took off 0 bases at V and 2 bases at J, with 5 bases between the two ends. The CDR3 extends over 15 amino acids. Per the germline V gene, CDR1 is LNHDA and CDR2 is SQIVND (reference sequence). The CDR3 DNA is TGTGCCAGTAGTATAGACAGGGCTGGGGCCAACGTCCTGACTTTC. Amino acids: CASSIDRAGANVLTF.

CDR3: CATTGATGANVLTF. The DNA of the CDR3 is TGTGCCACCACAGGGGCTACTGGGGCCAACGTCCTGACTTTC. The V gene is TRBV10-3, the J gene TRBJ2-6; 7 bases align to TRBD1. There are 14 residues in the CDR3. Germline V gene data show CDR1 as ENHRY and CDR2 as SYGVKD. With 10 bases clipped from V and 2 bases from J, the junction kept 5 bases outside the gene matches.

A single count supports this clone. The chain employs TRBV7-6 and TRBJ1-5, with D maybe TRBD1 (6 bases). Trimming took 3 bases from V and 2 from J, leaving 11 bases between them. Germline CDR1 and CDR2: SGHVS and FNYEAQ. The CDR3 is made up of 15 amino acids. The CDR3 nucleotides are TGTGCCAGCAGCTTTTTAGCAGGGGGCAATCAGCCCCAGCATTTT. This translates into CASSFLAGGNQPQHF. Using reference TRBV7-6 and TRBJ1-5 for the parts outside the CDR3, the full variable domain is GAGVSQSPRYKVTKRGQDVALRCDPISGHVSLYWYRQALGQGPEFLTYFNYEAQQDKSGLPNDRFSAERPEGSISTLTIQRTEQRDSAMYRCASSFLAGGNQPQHFGDGTRLSIL.

The gene calls are TRBV10-1 and TRBJ2-1, with 7 bases identical to TRBD1. CDR3 length: 14 amino acids. Trimming at V came to 6 bases and at J to 9 bases, leaving 11 bases not matched to a gene. Looked up from germline, CDR1 is WNHNN and CDR2 is SYGVQD (reference sequence). The CDR3 protein is CASSSDRNNAEQFF. The DNA of the CDR3 is TGCGCCAGCAGCTCGGACAGGAATAATGCTGAGCAGTTCTTC.

This chain connects TRBV5-4 to TRBJ2-2, with 10 bases that match TRBD2. The CDR3 sequence is 16 residues long. V was pared by 4 bases and J by 1 base, with 4 bases of the junction left unmatched. Looked up from germline, CDR1 is SGHNT and CDR2 is YYREEE (reference sequence). The CDR3 sequence is CASSPGLAVNTGELFF. The CDR3 nucleotides are TGTGCCAGCAGCCCCGGACTAGCGGTGAACACCGGGGAGCTGTTTTTT.

This clone has more than one count but fewer than ten. The chain is built from TRBV11-2 and TRBJ1-1; D is undetermined. In germline, CDR1 is SGHAT, CDR2 FQNNGV. The CDR3 is made up of 16 amino acids. Trimming left V 5 bases short and J 1 base short, with 17 bases between. In nucleotides, the CDR3 is TGTGCCAGCAGCCCCCGCCCTGCAGGCAAGAACACTGAAGCTTTCTTT. This gives the protein CASSPRPAGKNTEAFF.

The chain links TRBV5-4 to TRBJ2-2; the match to TRBD2 covers 7 bases. Germline CDR1 and CDR2: SGHNT and YYREEE (reference sequence). The V segment lost 4 bases and the J segment 3 bases; nucleotides outside the gene matches: 9. The CDR3 is 16 amino acids. CDR3 sequence: CASSNPVGLDTGELFF. The CDR3, as DNA: TGTGCCAGCAGCAACCCTGTCGGACTAGACACCGGGGAGCTGTTTTTT.

This clone was seen a single time. The rearrangement joins TRBV7-9 to TRBJ2-7, with a tentative D call TRBD2 (6 bases). This CDR3 has 13 amino acids. Trimming took 8 bases from V and 0 from J, leaving 11 bases between them. Germline-derived CDR1 and CDR2 are SEHNR and FQNEAQ (reference sequence). The CDR3 is CASSQRASYEQYF. The CDR3 DNA sequence: TGTGCCAGCTCCCAGCGGGCCTCCTACGAGCAGTACTTC.

The rearrangement joins TRBV5-6 to TRBJ2-1; D gene ambiguous. This CDR3 has 15 amino acids. Germline assignment: CDR1 SGHDT and CDR2 YYEEEE. Trimming removed 4 bases from V and 2 bases from J, with 13 bases in between. This CDR3 is CASSPIAAPYNEQFF. As DNA, the CDR3 is TGTGCCAGCAGCCCGATAGCAGCCCCCTACAATGAGCAGTTCTTC.